This TCR beta chain comes out of a study of T cells in Graves' hyperthyroidism and ophthalmopathy. Study results and caveats: The model forecast ophthalmopathy, anticipating it by a median about six months before onset. Most clonotypes expanded in thyroid above 0.001 were likewise present in blood.

This clonotype has at least ten counts. What it binds is not known. V gave up 4 bases and J gave up 9 bases, with 16 bases separating them. This CDR3 has 15 amino acids. For Graves' hyperthyroidism to be stable, ophthalmopathy could not progress within 18 months. Diagnosis relied on clinical symptoms, serum thyroxine and TRAb, thyroid ultrasound and orbital computed tomography. Template material for amplifying TCR beta CDR3 regions consisted of RNA transcripts. HTBI primers were the set used in a first-round RT-PCR of the TCR CDR3. TCRdb re-called the multiplex PCR reads through MiXCR, storing one row per CDR3 protein. The top ten hold under 7.5% of the sample, which has some 560,000 distinct CDR3 sequences, about 15% seen once.

V gene TRBV12-3 or TRBV12-4 combines with J gene TRBJ1-6; no definite D call. Sequenced sample: blood. The sequence was obtained from a woman between 25 and 40 years old with Graves' hyperthyroidism. In nucleotides, the CDR3 is TGTGCCAGCAGTTCCCGGGGTCTGGGCGGTTCACCCCTCCACTTT. Translated: CASSSRGLGGSPLHF.